The clone carrying this T cell receptor (beta chain) appeared a few times. What it binds is not known. The sample is drawn from a study of beta chain features in type 1 diabetes. Reverse transcription of all isolated RNA meant that expressed TCRB transcripts were sequenced. The method was immunoSEQ multiplex PCR; TCRdb's version includes in-frame clones alone and lacks a portion of them. The table includes 860,000 or so clones, roughly 15% detected once. Study-level points and caveats: In the patient group, naive, central memory and Treg TCRB repertoires seemed more alike than in the healthy donor group.

The sequenced sample consisted of naive CD4+ T cells from blood. This sequence was found in a woman aged 18 to 35 in good health.

CDR3 coding DNA: TGTGCCAGCAGCAGGGACTTGAACACTGAAGCTTTCTTT. It encodes CASSRDLNTEAFF. The V and J genes are TRBV13 and TRBJ1-1; the D gene is possibly TRBD1 (5 bases). This CDR3 region has 13 residues. The germline V and J ends were trimmed by 5 bases and 0 bases, with 7 bases remaining between them. Germline CDR1 PRHDT, CDR2 FYEKMQ (reference sequence).